The entry that follows covers one T cell receptor (beta chain) sequence. No antigen is known for it. The data belong to a study of cytomegalovirus exposure and HLA in healthy donors. Study summary: A prior study identified 120 million or so unique TCR beta sequences from about 180 million T cells. Findings and limits, study-wide: Among TCR beta chains, those listed as cytomegalovirus-associated numbered around 180.

The CDR3 totals 14 residues. Trimming took 10 bases from V and 0 from J; bases not matched to a gene: 8. Per the germline V gene, CDR1 is SNHLY and CDR2 is FYNNEI. Amplification used 60 Vbeta primers and 13 Jbeta primers. Generated by immunoSEQ multiplex PCR, the TCRdb table keeps only in-frame clones and is missing some. This table has 100,000 or so clones, about 80% appearing once. The V and J genes are TRBV2 and TRBJ1-1; 7 bases line up with TRBD1. The sample comprised PBMCs. The origin of this receptor is a man younger than 40 in good health and CMV-seropositive. CDR3 loop: CATRQGSVNTEAFF. CDR3 nucleotides: TGTGCCACCCGACAGGGATCGGTGAACACTGAAGCTTTCTTT.